The clone carrying this T cell receptor (beta chain) has a single count. Its antigen is not known. The CDR3 has 14 amino acids. The germline V and J ends were trimmed by 6 bases and 1 base, with 13 bases remaining between them. CDR1 is MNHEY and CDR2 is SVGAGI in the germline V gene. In the PCR, 60 Vbeta and 13 Jbeta primers were used. The table came from immunoSEQ multiplex PCR; TCRdb's copy has only in-frame clones and leaves some out. The repertoire holds 280,000 or so clones, with roughly 89% as singletons. This record comes from a study of cytomegalovirus exposure and HLA in healthy donors. Overall study: Drawn from HLA-typed donors, some 80 million unique TCRs were held in an early data release. General study results and limits: Analysis performed later found roughly 17,000 TCR beta sequences associated with HLA alleles at 0.05 false discovery rate.

The sequence was collected from a woman between 18 and 29 years old in good health and CMV-seronegative. The specimen was PBMCs. The chain couples TRBV6-5 to TRBJ2-7, with TRBD1 as a possible D gene (5 bases). The CDR3 here is CASSDPQESYEQYF. CDR3 sequence (DNA): TGTGCCAGCAGCGACCCACAGGAATCCTACGAGCAGTACTTC.